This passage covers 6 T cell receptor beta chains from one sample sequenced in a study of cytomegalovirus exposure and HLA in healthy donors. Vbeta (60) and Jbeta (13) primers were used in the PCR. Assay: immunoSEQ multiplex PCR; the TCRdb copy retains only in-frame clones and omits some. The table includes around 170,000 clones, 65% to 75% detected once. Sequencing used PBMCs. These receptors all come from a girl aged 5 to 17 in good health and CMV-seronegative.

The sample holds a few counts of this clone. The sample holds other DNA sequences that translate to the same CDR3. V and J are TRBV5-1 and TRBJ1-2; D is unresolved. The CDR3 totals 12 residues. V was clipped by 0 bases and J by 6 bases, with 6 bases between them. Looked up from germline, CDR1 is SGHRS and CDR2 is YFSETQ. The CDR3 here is CASSLDRDGYTF. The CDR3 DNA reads TGCGCCAGCAGCTTGGACAGAGATGGCTACACCTTC.

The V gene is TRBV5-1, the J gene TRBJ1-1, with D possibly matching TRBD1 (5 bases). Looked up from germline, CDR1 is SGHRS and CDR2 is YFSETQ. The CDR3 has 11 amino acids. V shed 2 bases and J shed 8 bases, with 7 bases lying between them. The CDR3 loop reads CASSFGGEAFF. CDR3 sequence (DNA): TGCGCCAGCAGCTTCGGGGGAGAAGCTTTCTTT.

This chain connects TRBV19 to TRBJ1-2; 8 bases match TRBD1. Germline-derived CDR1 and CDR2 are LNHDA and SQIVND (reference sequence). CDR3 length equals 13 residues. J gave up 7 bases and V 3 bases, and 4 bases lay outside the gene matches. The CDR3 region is CASSIGQGAGYTF. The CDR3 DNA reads TGTGCCAGTAGTATCGGACAGGGTGCTGGCTACACCTTC.

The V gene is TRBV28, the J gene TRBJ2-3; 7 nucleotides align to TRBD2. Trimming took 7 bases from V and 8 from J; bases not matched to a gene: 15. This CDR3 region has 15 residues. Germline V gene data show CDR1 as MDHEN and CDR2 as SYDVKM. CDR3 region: CASINDNRGVGTQYF. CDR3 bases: TGTGCCAGCATTAATGATAATCGGGGGGTTGGTACGCAGTATTTT.

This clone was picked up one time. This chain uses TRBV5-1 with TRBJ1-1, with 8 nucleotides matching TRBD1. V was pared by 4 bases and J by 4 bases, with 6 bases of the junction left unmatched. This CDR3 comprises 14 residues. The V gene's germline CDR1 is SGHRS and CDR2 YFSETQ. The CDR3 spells CASSADRVGTEAFF. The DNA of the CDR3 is TGCGCCAGCAGCGCGGACAGGGTGGGCACTGAAGCTTTCTTT.

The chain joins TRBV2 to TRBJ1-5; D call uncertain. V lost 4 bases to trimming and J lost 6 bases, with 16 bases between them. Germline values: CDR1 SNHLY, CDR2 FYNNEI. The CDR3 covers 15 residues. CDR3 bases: TGTGCCAGCAGTGGGCTGGAGGTGGGTTTTCAGCCCCAGCATTTT. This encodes CASSGLEVGFQPQHF.